These 26 T cell receptor beta chains were sequenced from one sample in a study of post-analysis software for immune sequencing data (dated by TCRdb to about 2015). The antigens for these receptors are not known. Libraries were built with PCR. Sequencing was carried out with an Illumina HiSeq 2500. To reduce PCR and sequencing biases, unique molecular identifiers were built into the TCR beta cDNA libraries. TCRdb trimmed public reads at Q25 via fastp, called clones via MiXCR and kept in-frame beta chains. Each CDR3 protein appears once, grouped with its most common genes and DNA. This sample has more than 450,000 distinct CDR3 sequences in its table, and under 40% of those were observed once. The top ten clonotypes cover approximately 6% of the sample. The paper as a whole reports these results and caveats: Patients showed significantly higher frequencies than controls for five TRBV segments, among them TRBV5-6, TRBV5-1 and TRBV20-1.

Sequencing used blood. The receptor source for this set is a girl aged 2 to 17 with multiple sclerosis.

The J gene is TRBJ2-7, the V gene TRBV20-1, with 8 nucleotides matching TRBD2. CDR1 DFQATT and CDR2 SNEGSKA come from the germline V gene (reference sequence). Trimming removed 6 bases from V and 0 bases from J; junction bases left unmatched: 4. The CDR3 loop spans 13 amino acids. This chain's CDR3 is CSAWTSTSYEQYF. The CDR3 nucleotides read TGCAGTGCATGGACTAGCACCTCCTACGAGCAGTACTTC.

This sequence joins TRBV9 and TRBJ1-6; 7 bases align to TRBD1. The CDR3 loop spans 16 amino acids. With 3 bases clipped from V and 6 bases from J, the junction kept 9 bases outside the gene matches. The germline V gene encodes CDR1 SGDLS and CDR2 YYNGEE. The CDR3 DNA is TGTGCCAGCAGCGCCGCGCACAGGGGATCTAATTCACCCCTCCACTTT. Protein sequence: CASSAAHRGSNSPLHF.

The table lists this clonotype with a few counts. The chain recombines TRBV3-1 with TRBJ2-7; possibly TRBD1 for D (6 bases). CDR1 and CDR2 (germline): LGHDT, YNNKEL (reference sequence). The CDR3 consists of 16 residues. Trimming removed 0 bases from V and 3 bases from J, with 15 bases in between. In DNA, the CDR3 is TGTGCCAGCAGCCAAGATCCGGGACAAGCATTCTACGAGCAGTACTTC. Its protein is CASSQDPGQAFYEQYF.

This clonotype has just a few counts. The gene calls are TRBV12-3 or TRBV12-4 and TRBJ2-1, with a weak D call TRBD2 (6 bases). CDR3 length: 14 residues. V gave up 1 base and J gave up 12 bases, with 16 bases separating them. This chain's CDR3 is CASSLDRDLGGQFF. The CDR3 DNA sequence: TGTGCCAGCAGTTTAGACCGGGACTTAGGTGGGCAGTTCTTC.

This clonotype was picked up a small number of times. The V call is TRBV7-6, the J call TRBJ2-3, with 7 bases that match TRBD2. The CDR3 spans 18 residues. Trimming removed 0 bases from V and 1 base from J; junction bases left unmatched: 10. Germline V gene sequence: CDR1 SGHVS, CDR2 FNYEAQ. The CDR3 coding sequence is TGTGCCAGCAGCTTAGCCGTTCGCGTGGCGGGGGGCACAGATACGCAGTATTTT. Translating gives CASSLAVRVAGGTDTQYF. Variable domain in full (rest from reference TRBV7-6 and TRBJ2-3): GAGVSQSPRYKVTKRGQDVALRCDPISGHVSLYWYRQALGQGPEFLTYFNYEAQQDKSGLPNDRFSAERPEGSISTLTIQRTEQRDSAMYRCASSLAVRVAGGTDTQYFGPGTRLTVL.

V is TRBV25-1 and J is TRBJ1-5; D is possibly TRBD1 (6 bases). The CDR3 covers 14 residues. The germline V gene encodes CDR1 MGHDK and CDR2 SYGVNS. V lost 4 bases, J lost 6 bases, and 13 bases lay in between. The CDR3 protein is CASSAAGTFQPQHF. In DNA form, the CDR3 reads TGTGCCAGCAGTGCAGCCGGGACATTTCAGCCCCAGCATTTT.

This clonotype came up a few times. This chain connects TRBV5-1 to TRBJ2-7, with D possibly being TRBD1 (6 bases). Germline lookup yields CDR1 SGHRS and CDR2 YFSETQ. This CDR3 spans 14 amino acids. Trimming left V 4 bases short and J 6 bases short, with 17 bases between. The CDR3 loop is CASSTSQGMSEQYF. CDR3 coding DNA: TGCGCCAGCAGCACCTCACAGGGAATGAGCGAGCAGTACTTC. Complete variable domain (other parts from reference TRBV5-1 and TRBJ2-7): KAGVTQTPRYLIKTRGQQVTLSCSPISGHRSVSWYQQTPGQGLQFLFEYFSETQRNKGNFPGRFSGRQFSNSRSEMNVSTLELGDSALYLCASSTSQGMSEQYFGPGTRLTVT.

This clonotype was detected a few times. The chain carries TRBV12-3 or TRBV12-4 and TRBJ2-1, with 8 bases fitting TRBD2. The CDR3 totals 16 residues. Losses at the gene ends were 7 bases for V and 4 bases for J; bases not matched to a gene: 12. The CDR3 DNA follows: TGTGCCAGCACCCGGGGGGGACGGGGCGGGTACAATGAGCAGTTCTTC. Protein sequence: CASTRGGRGGYNEQFF.

This clonotype was recorded many times. The chain uses TRBV4-2 and TRBJ2-2; D possibly corresponds to TRBD2 (6 bases). Trimming left V 1 base short and J 3 bases short, with 12 bases between. Germline CDR1 is LGHNA and CDR2 is YNFKEQ. CDR3 length: 16 residues. This chain's CDR3 is CASSQGDLSYTGELFF. The CDR3 coding sequence is TGTGCCAGCAGCCAAGGGGACTTGTCTTACACCGGGGAGCTGTTTTTT.

This clonotype was observed many times. V usage is TRBV12-3 or TRBV12-4 and J usage is TRBJ2-5; D is possibly TRBD1 or TRBD2 (5 bases each). CDR3 length: 11 residues. The V end lost 3 bases, the J end lost 7 bases, and 6 bases lay between the germline ends. This CDR3 reads CASSLRGTQYF. CDR3 sequence (DNA): TGTGCCAGCAGTTTGAGGGGGACCCAGTACTTC.

This clonotype was seen only a few times. V gene TRBV27 combines with J gene TRBJ2-4; perhaps TRBD2 as D (5 bases). Germline lookup yields CDR1 MNHEY and CDR2 SMNVEV (reference sequence). The CDR3 loop spans 13 amino acids. Trimming shortened V by 3 bases and J by 6 bases, and 9 bases separated the two germline ends. CDR3 in amino acids: CASSFGVGNIQYF. DNA of the CDR3: TGTGCCAGCAGTTTCGGGGTTGGAAACATTCAGTACTTC.

In the case of this clonotype: The junction and the germline gene differ at one end; a read error may be behind it. The rearrangement links TRBV14 to TRBJ2-5, with a possible D match to TRBD2 (6 bases). The CDR3 runs to 13 residues. Germline V gives CDR1 SGHDN, CDR2 FVKESK. The CDR3, as DNA: TGTGCCAGCAGCCTAACGGGGGTCGAGACCCTGTACTTC. Translation: CASSLTGVETLYF.

This clonotype came up a few times. The J gene is TRBJ2-7, the V gene TRBV5-1; TRBD1 agrees at 8 bases. This CDR3 is built from 15 residues. Trimming at V came to 0 bases and at J to 5 bases, leaving 7 bases not matched to a gene. CDR1 is SGHRS and CDR2 is YFSETQ in the germline V gene. Here the CDR3 reads CASSLGADRAHEQYF. Here the CDR3 DNA reads TGCGCCAGCAGCTTGGGGGCGGACAGGGCCCACGAGCAGTACTTC.

This chain connects TRBV18 to TRBJ2-5; 7 bases agree with TRBD1. V trimming: 1 base; J trimming: 11 bases; junction bases outside the gene matches: 19. Germline V CDR1 and CDR2: KGHSH, LQKENI. This CDR3 contains 17 residues. CDR3 amino acids: CASSPRDRVGVTDTQYF. CDR3 in DNA: TGTGCCAGCTCACCACGTGACAGGGTAGGAGTCACAGATACGCAGTACTTC.

The V call is TRBV5-1, the J call TRBJ2-7; either TRBD1 or TRBD2 may fit D (5 bases each). Germline V gene lookup returns CDR1 SGHRS and CDR2 YFSETQ. V lost 0 bases to trimming and J lost 6 bases, with 16 bases between them. This CDR3 has 15 amino acids. This CDR3 reads CASSLEGSPMSEQYF. The CDR3, as DNA: TGCGCCAGCAGCTTGGAGGGGAGCCCCATGAGCGAGCAGTACTTC.

This sequence joins TRBV20-1 and TRBJ2-1; TRBD2 matches 7 bases. The germline CDR1 and CDR2 sequences are DFQATT and SNEGSKA (reference sequence). The CDR3 consists of 12 residues. V trimming: 6 bases; J trimming: 6 bases; junction bases outside the gene matches: 5. The CDR3 nucleotides are TGCAGTGCAACCGGGGGGACCAATGAGCAGTTCTTC. Amino acid sequence: CSATGGTNEQFF.

V gene TRBV11-1 combines with J gene TRBJ2-5; tentative D call: TRBD2 (5 bases). V lost 5 bases to trimming and J lost 2 bases, with 9 bases between them. Per the germline V gene, CDR1 is SGHAT and CDR2 is FQDESV (reference sequence). This CDR3 is built from 13 residues. CDR3 in amino acids: CASSPRTQETQYF. In DNA form, the CDR3 reads TGTGCCAGCAGCCCTCGGACTCAAGAGACCCAGTACTTC.

This clonotype has just a few counts. V gene TRBV20-1 combines with J gene TRBJ2-3; 11 bases align to TRBD2. J was trimmed by 4 bases and V by 2 bases; bases with no gene match: 5. The CDR3 totals 15 residues. Germline assignment: CDR1 DFQATT and CDR2 SNEGSKA (reference sequence). CDR3 in amino acids: CSARPSGGWADTQYF. Here the CDR3 DNA reads TGCAGTGCTAGACCTAGCGGGGGGTGGGCAGATACGCAGTATTTT.

This sequence joins TRBV20-1 and TRBJ2-1; 8 nucleotides agree with TRBD2. V lost 5 bases and J lost 2; bases outside the gene matches: 14. The CDR3 length is 17 residues. Germline loops: CDR1 DFQATT, CDR2 SNEGSKA (reference sequence). The CDR3 DNA reads TGCAGTGCTTCCGATAGCGGGGTTGGGCCAGCCTACAATGAGCAGTTCTTC. This sequence encodes CSASDSGVGPAYNEQFF.

This clonotype has just a few counts. This sequence joins TRBV5-6 and TRBJ2-3, with 7 bases fitting TRBD1. V shed 2 bases and J 2 bases; nucleotides not matched to a gene: 5. The CDR3 totals 15 residues. The germline gives CDR1 SGHDT, CDR2 YYEEEE. CDR3 coding DNA: TGTGCCAGCAGCTTACAGGGGATCCACACAGATACGCAGTATTTT. This codes for CASSLQGIHTDTQYF.

This clonotype was counted a few times. The chain combines TRBV9 with TRBJ2-1, with D perhaps TRBD2 (7 bases). V dropped 4 bases and J dropped 3 bases, with 14 bases sitting between them. The CDR3 extends over 15 amino acids. From germline, CDR1 is SGDLS and CDR2 YYNGEE. The CDR3 protein is CASSPGGAVYNEQFF. In DNA, the CDR3 is TGTGCCAGCAGCCCTGGGGGGGCCGTCTACAATGAGCAGTTCTTC.

This clonotype was counted between two and nine times. The V and J genes are TRBV4-1 and TRBJ1-2; 9 bases are shared with TRBD1. The trim removed 0 bases at V and 8 bases at J, leaving 16 bases unmatched. This CDR3 has 18 residues. CDR1 and CDR2 from the germline V gene are MGHRA and YSYEKL. The CDR3 DNA is TGCGCCAGCAGCCAAGATGGGACAGGGTATCATCGGCCGGGCGGCTACACCTTC. Translating it yields CASSQDGTGYHRPGGYTF.

The V gene is TRBV7-8, the J gene TRBJ2-5; D ambiguous. Germline CDR1 and CDR2: SGHVS and FQNEAQ. Trimming stripped 5 bases from V and 9 bases from J, with 7 bases between. The CDR3 runs to 10 residues. The CDR3 DNA reads as TGTGCCAGCAGCACGAATTCCCAGTACTTC. Protein sequence: CASSTNSQYF.

This clonotype showed up just a few times. This rearrangement joins TRBV27 to TRBJ2-7; TRBD1 matches 8 bases. CDR3 size: 15 residues. With V trimmed by 5 bases and J by 3 bases, 9 bases remained unmatched. Per germline, CDR1 MNHEY and CDR2 SMNVEV (reference sequence). CDR3 residues: CASSRHRGNFYEQYF. The CDR3 bases are TGTGCCAGCAGTCGACACAGGGGGAACTTCTACGAGCAGTACTTC.

The sample holds a few counts of this clonotype. CDR3 loop: CASSLEQGYTF. CDR3 nucleotide sequence: TGTGCCAGCAGCTTAGAGCAGGGCTACACCTTC. This chain joins TRBV7-9 and TRBJ1-2; no definite D call. The CDR3 runs to 11 residues. Looked up from germline, CDR1 is SEHNR and CDR2 is FQNEAQ (reference sequence). The ends were cut back, 1 base at V and 8 bases at J, with 5 bases in the middle.

The rearrangement uses TRBV6-6 and TRBJ2-5, with D possibly matching TRBD2 (5 bases). Germline-derived CDR1 and CDR2 are MNHNY and SVGAGI (reference sequence). This CDR3 has 15 amino acids. Trimming left V 3 bases short and J 5 bases short, with 16 bases between. CDR3: CASSYLHGGGETQYF. CDR3 in DNA: TGTGCCAGCAGTTATTTGCATGGAGGTGGGGAGACCCAGTACTTC.